What follows is one TCR beta chain and its context. Per germline, CDR1 KGHSH and CDR2 LQKENI. This CDR3 region has 10 residues. V was trimmed by 9 bases and J by 6 bases, leaving 5 bases between them. Here immunoSEQ multiplex PCR was the method, and the copy in TCRdb shows in-frame clones only, minus some. The table shows approximately 150,000 clones, with roughly 87% occurring only once. These data are taken from a study of blood T cell repertoires in COVID-19. Study-wide context: Researchers got acute and convalescent COVID-19 samples from the United States, Italy and Spain.

The origin of this receptor is a human donor with acute COVID-19. The donor label of this sample is uncertain. The chain combines TRBV18 with TRBJ2-2, with D unresolved. The sequenced material came from PBMCs or T cells enriched from blood (not recorded which). For the CDR3, the DNA is TGTGCCAGGGGCGCCGGGGAGCTGTTTTTT. Its protein product is CARGAGELFF.